This TCR beta chain was recorded in a study of response to subunit inactivated influenza vaccine. Study-wide results and caveats: Authors suggested few new T cells are recruited by each seasonal influenza vaccination.

The CDR3 length is 15 residues. CDR1 and CDR2 (germline): SQVTM, ANQGSEA. The V and J ends lost 2 bases and 2 bases, in that order; junction bases with no gene match: 6. TCRdb re-called the RT-PCR reads through MiXCR, storing one row per CDR3 protein. The sample yields about 520,000 distinct CDR3 sequences, roughly 25% seen once. In regard to this clonotype: The antigen is undetermined.

The specimen was CD4+ T cells sorted from PBMCs, collected 5 days after vaccination. J is TRBJ2-5 and V is TRBV29-1, with 9 bases fitting TRBD1. The sequence derives from a man in his fifties or sixties who received an inactivated influenza vaccine. CDR3: CSVETTGGLQETQYF. CDR3 nucleotides: TGCAGCGTTGAAACGACAGGGGGGTTGCAAGAGACCCAGTACTTC.